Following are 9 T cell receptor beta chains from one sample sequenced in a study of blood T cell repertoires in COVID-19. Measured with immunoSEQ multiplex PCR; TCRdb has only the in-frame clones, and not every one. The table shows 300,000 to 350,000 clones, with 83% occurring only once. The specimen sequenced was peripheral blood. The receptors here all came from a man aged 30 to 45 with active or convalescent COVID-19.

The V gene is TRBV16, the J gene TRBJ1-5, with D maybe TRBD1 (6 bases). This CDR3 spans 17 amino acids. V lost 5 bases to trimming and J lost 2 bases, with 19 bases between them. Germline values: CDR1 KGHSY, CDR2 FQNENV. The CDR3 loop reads CASSGWGRGDGNQPQHF. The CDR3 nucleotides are TGTGCCAGCAGCGGGTGGGGCAGGGGTGATGGCAATCAGCCCCAGCATTTT. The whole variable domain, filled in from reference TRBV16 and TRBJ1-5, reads GEEVAQTPKHLVRGEGQKAKLYCAPIKGHSYVFWYQQVLKNEFKFLISFQNENVFDETGMPKERFSAKCLPNSPCSLEIQATKLEDSAVYFCASSGWGRGDGNQPQHFGDGTRLSIL.

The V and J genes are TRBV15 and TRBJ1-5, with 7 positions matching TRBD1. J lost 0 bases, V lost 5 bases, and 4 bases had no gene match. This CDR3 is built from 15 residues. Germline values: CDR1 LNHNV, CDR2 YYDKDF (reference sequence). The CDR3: CATSSQGYSNQPQHF. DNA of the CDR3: TGTGCCACCAGCTCACAGGGGTATAGCAATCAGCCCCAGCATTTT.

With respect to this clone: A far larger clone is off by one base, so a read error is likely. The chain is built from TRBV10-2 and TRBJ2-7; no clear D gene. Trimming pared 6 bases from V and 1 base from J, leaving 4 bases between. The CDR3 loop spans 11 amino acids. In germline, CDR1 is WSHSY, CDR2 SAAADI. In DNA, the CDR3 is TGCGCCAGCAGCCCGTCCTACGAGCAGTACTTC. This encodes CASSPSYEQYF.

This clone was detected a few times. The chain's CDR3 is CASSTLQGVNSPLHF. The CDR3 DNA reads as TGTGCCAGCAGTACCCTACAGGGGGTAAATTCACCCCTCCACTTT. The rearrangement uses TRBV6-5 and TRBJ1-6; 8 bases are shared with TRBD1. V dropped 5 bases and J dropped 7; count of bases not matched to a gene: 7. Looked up from germline, CDR1 is MNHEY and CDR2 is SVGAGI. The CDR3 has 15 amino acids.

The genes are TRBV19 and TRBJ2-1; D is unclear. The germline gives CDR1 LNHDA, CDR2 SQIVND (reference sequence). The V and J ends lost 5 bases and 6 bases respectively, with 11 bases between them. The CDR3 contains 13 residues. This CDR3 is CASSEFSGNEQFF. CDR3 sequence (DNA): TGTGCCAGTAGTGAGTTCTCTGGCAATGAGCAGTTCTTC.

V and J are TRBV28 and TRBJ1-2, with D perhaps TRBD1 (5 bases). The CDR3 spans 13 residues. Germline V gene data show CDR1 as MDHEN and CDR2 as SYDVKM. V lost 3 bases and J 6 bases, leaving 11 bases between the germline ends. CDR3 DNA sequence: TGTGCCAGCAGTTTTGCCAGGGTTAATGGCTACACCTTC. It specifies CASSFARVNGYTF.

Here the CDR3 DNA reads TGTGCCAGCAGTGTACTGTGGGGAGGGAATGAGCAGTTCTTC. Its protein is CASSVLWGGNEQFF. The chain couples TRBV6-4 to TRBJ2-1; 7 bases line up with TRBD2. Germline lookup yields CDR1 MRHNA and CDR2 SNTAGT. With 4 bases clipped from V and 7 bases from J, the junction kept 7 bases outside the gene matches. The CDR3 extends over 14 amino acids.

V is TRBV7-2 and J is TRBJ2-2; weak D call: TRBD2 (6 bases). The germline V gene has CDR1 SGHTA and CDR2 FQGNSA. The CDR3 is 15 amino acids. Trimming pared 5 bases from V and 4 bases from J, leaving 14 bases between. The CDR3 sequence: CASSESGWGTGELFF. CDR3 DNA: TGTGCCAGCAGCGAGAGCGGGTGGGGCACCGGGGAGCTGTTTTTT.

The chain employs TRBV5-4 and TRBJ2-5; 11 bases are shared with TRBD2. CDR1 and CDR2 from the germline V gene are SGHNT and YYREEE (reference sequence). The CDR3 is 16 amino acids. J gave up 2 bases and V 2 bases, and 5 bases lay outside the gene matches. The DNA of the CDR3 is TGTGCCAGCAGCTTAGCCGGGACTAGCGGTCAAGAGACCCAGTACTTC. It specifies CASSLAGTSGQETQYF.